This TCR beta chain comes out of a study of regulatory T cells in long-lasting Graves disease. Study outcomes and limitations: Gene preferences differed: TRBV28, TRBJ1-2, TRBJ2-5 in persistent cases. A greater number of public clonotypes (roughly 2,800) was shared by persistent patients than by new patients (around 1,000).

This clonotype has just one count. The target antigen is unknown. Time point here: newly diagnosed GD, antithyroid drugs for less than 3 months. With RNA extracted from PBMCs as input, the TCR library was made. Arm-PCR of CDR3 regions and iRepertoire HTBI primers were used to build TCR beta libraries. Study processing details: Gene usage covered 55 to 70 TRBV and 14 TRBJ segments. TCRdb re-analysed the multiplex PCR reads in MiXCR, keeping a single row per CDR3 protein. These V and J calls originate from TCRdb's pipeline instead of the authors' own analysis. The sample shows some 320,000 distinct CDR3 sequences, over 15% of them seen only once. The germline V gene encodes CDR1 LNHDA and CDR2 SQIVND (reference sequence). CDR3 length: 16 residues. V lost 8 bases and J lost 4; bases outside the gene matches: 10.

Sequenced here: peripheral blood mononuclear cells (PBMCs), sampled at new diagnosis, from a patient treated with antithyroid drugs. The rearrangement links TRBV19 to TRBJ2-5; the match to TRBD2 covers 13 bases. This TCR derives from a female donor with Graves disease. The CDR3 sequence is CASSLAGGAQRETQYF. The CDR3 DNA sequence: TGTGCCAGTTCACTAGCGGGAGGGGCCCAACGAGAGACCCAGTACTTC.